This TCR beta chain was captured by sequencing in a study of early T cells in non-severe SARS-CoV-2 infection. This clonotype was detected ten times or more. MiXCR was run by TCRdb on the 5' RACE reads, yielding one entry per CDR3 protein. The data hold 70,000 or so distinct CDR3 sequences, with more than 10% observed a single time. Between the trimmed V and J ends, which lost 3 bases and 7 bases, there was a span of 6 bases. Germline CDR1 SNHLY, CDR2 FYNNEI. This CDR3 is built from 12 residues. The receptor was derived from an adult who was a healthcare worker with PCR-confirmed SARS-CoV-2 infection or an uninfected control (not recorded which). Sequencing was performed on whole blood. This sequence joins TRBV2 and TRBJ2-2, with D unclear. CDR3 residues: CASSDYVGELFF. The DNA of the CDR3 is TGTGCCAGCAGTGATTATGTCGGGGAGCTGTTTTTT.